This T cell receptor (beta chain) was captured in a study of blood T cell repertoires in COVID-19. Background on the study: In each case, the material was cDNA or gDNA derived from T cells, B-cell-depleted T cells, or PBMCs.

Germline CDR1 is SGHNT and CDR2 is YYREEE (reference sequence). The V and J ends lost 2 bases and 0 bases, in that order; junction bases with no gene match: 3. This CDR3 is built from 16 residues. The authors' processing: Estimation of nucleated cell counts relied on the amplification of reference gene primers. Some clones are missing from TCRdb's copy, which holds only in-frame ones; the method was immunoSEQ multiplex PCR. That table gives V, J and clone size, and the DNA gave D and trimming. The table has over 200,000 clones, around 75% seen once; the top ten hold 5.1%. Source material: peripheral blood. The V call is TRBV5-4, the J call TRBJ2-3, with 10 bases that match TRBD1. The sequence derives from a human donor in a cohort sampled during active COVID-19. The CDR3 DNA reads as TGTGCCAGCAGCTTAGGGACAGGGGCTAGCACAGATACGCAGTATTTT. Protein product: CASSLGTGASTDTQYF.